What follows are 9 T cell receptor beta chains derived from one specimen sequenced in a study of T-cell memory formation after mild COVID-19. TCRdb re-analysed the 5' RACE reads in MiXCR, keeping a single row per CDR3 protein. The sample shows about 210,000 distinct CDR3 sequences, 10% to 13% of them seen only once. Material: PBMCs or a T cell subset sorted from them (not recorded which). The receptors were gathered from a man between 18 and 35 years old who had mild COVID-19 (a few samples of this study predate the infection). Cell type and time point are not known.

This clonotype came up many times. The V gene is TRBV20-1, the J gene TRBJ2-5; D might be TRBD2 (6 bases). The CDR3 sequence is 14 residues long. From germline, CDR1 is DFQATT and CDR2 SNEGSKA (reference sequence). Deletions cut 0 bases from V and 5 bases from J, with 13 bases between. The CDR3 protein is CSARDRRGRETQYF. The CDR3 DNA follows: TGCAGTGCTAGAGATCGGCGGGGTCGTGAGACCCAGTACTTC.

The chain couples TRBV5-1 to TRBJ2-1; 7 bases line up with TRBD1. The CDR3 extends over 14 amino acids. Germline V gives CDR1 SGHRS, CDR2 YFSETQ. V gave up 6 bases and J gave up 5 bases; unmatched junction bases: 8. For the CDR3, the DNA is TGCGCCAGCACGGTAGGGGGCGTCAACAATGAGCAGTTCTTC. Translated: CASTVGGVNNEQFF.

The rearrangement uses TRBV7-2 and TRBJ2-5; TRBD2 matches at 9 bases. The CDR3 is 15 residues long. Germline trimming cut 2 bases from V and 5 bases from J; bases unmatched to any gene: 6. Germline CDR1 is SGHTA and CDR2 is FQGNSA. The CDR3 DNA is TGTGCCAGCAGCTTATTTCCGGCGGGGGGGGAGACCCAGTACTTC. The encoded protein is CASSLFPAGGETQYF.

The J gene is TRBJ2-1, the V gene TRBV3-1, with 8 bases aligning to TRBD2. CDR3 length equals 16 residues. The germline V gene has CDR1 LGHDT and CDR2 YNNKEL (reference sequence). Trimming at V came to 4 bases and at J to 7 bases, leaving 12 bases not matched to a gene. The CDR3 coding sequence is TGTGCCAGCAGCCCCCAAACGTACCGGGGGGGGAATGAGCAGTTCTTC. Its translation: CASSPQTYRGGNEQFF.

This clonotype was counted between two and nine times. The gene calls are TRBV5-5 and TRBJ1-5; D call uncertain. Germline assignment: CDR1 SGHKS and CDR2 YYEKEE (reference sequence). V was cut by 2 bases and J by 3 bases, with 6 bases left in between. The CDR3 contains 13 residues. The CDR3 bases are TGTGCCAGCAGCTTAAGAGACAATCAGCCCCAGCATTTT. Protein sequence: CASSLRDNQPQHF.

The chain recombines TRBV7-9 with TRBJ2-7; tentative D call: TRBD1 (5 bases). This CDR3 is built from 13 residues. Germline V CDR1 and CDR2: SEHNR, FQNEAQ (reference sequence). Trimming left V 3 bases short and J 7 bases short, with 13 bases between. In DNA form, the CDR3 reads TGTGCCAGCAGCTTTGGTGGGGCTGGGGAGCAGTACGTC. Its translation is CASSFGGAGEQYV.

V is TRBV4-3 and J is TRBJ1-6, with D unclear. This CDR3 spans 17 amino acids. V lost 0 bases and J 7 bases, leaving 16 bases between the germline ends. Germline CDR1 LGHNA, CDR2 YSLEER. CDR3 residues: CASSQDHVGQVNSPLHF. The CDR3 nucleotides read TGCGCCAGCAGCCAAGATCATGTAGGGCAGGTGAATTCACCCCTCCACTTT.

The chain has TRBV2 and TRBJ1-2; D is undetermined. Germline V CDR1 and CDR2: SNHLY, FYNNEI. V was clipped by 8 bases and J by 3 bases, with 10 bases between them. The CDR3 has 12 residues. CDR3 in amino acids: CASAGLDYGYTF. Here the CDR3 DNA reads TGTGCCAGCGCCGGTTTGGACTATGGCTACACCTTC.

At least ten counts were recorded for this clonotype. The CDR3 sequence is CASSLLGPGPQETQYF. The CDR3 DNA sequence: TGTGCCAGCAGCTTATTAGGTCCAGGACCACAAGAGACCCAGTACTTC. V usage is TRBV7-9 and J usage is TRBJ2-5; unclear D gene. Trimming pared 2 bases from V and 2 bases from J, leaving 15 bases between. This CDR3 region has 16 residues. The germline CDR1 and CDR2 sequences are SEHNR and FQNEAQ (reference sequence).